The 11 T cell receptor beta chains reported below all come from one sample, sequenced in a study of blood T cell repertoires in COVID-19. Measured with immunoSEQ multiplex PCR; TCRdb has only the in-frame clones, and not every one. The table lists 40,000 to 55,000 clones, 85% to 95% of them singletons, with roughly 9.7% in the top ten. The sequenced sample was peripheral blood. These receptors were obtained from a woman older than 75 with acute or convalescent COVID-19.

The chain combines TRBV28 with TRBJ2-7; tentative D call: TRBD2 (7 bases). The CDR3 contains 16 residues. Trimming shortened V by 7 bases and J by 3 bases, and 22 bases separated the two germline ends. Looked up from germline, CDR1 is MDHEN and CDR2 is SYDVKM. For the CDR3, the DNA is TGTGCCAGCACTAGGGGGGGTCCGAAAAACGTCTACGAGCAGTACTTC. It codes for CASTRGGPKNVYEQYF.

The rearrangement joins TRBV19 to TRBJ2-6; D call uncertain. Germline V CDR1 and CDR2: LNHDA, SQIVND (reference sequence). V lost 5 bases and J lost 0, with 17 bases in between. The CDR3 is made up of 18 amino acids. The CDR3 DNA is TGTGCCAGTAGTCTCCTCCCTCAGGTGGGCTCTGGGGCCAACGTCCTGACTTTC. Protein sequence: CASSLLPQVGSGANVLTF.

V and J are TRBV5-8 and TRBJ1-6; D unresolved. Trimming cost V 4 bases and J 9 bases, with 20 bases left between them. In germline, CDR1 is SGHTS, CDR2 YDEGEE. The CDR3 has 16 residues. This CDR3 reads CASSNTVNSFSSPLHF. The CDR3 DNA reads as TGTGCCAGCAGCAACACAGTCAACAGCTTTAGTTCACCCCTCCACTTT.

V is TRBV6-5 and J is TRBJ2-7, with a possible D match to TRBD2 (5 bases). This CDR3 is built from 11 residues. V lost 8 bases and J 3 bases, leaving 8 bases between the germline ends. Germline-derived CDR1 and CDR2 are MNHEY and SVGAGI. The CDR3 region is CASREGYEQYF. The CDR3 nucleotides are TGTGCCAGCCGAGAGGGCTACGAGCAGTACTTC.

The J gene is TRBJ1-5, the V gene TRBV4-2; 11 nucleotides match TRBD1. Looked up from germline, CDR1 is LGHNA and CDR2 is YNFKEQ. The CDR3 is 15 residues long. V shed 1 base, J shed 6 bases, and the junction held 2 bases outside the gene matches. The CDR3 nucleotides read TGTGCCAGCAGCCAAGGGGACAGGGGGAGTCAGCCCCAGCATTTT. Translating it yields CASSQGDRGSQPQHF.

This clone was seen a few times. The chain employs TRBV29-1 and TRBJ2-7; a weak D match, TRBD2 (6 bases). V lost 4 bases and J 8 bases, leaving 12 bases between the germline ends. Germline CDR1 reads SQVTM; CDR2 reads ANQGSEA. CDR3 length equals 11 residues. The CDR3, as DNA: TGCAGCGTTGGGGACTCCATCAAGCAGTACTTC. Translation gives CSVGDSIKQYF.

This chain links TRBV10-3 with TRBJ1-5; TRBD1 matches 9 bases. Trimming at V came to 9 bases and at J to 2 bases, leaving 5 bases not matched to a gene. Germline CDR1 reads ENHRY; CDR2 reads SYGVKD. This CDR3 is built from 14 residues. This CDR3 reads CAIGRDRGNQPQHF. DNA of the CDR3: TGTGCCATAGGGAGGGACAGGGGCAATCAGCCCCAGCATTTT.

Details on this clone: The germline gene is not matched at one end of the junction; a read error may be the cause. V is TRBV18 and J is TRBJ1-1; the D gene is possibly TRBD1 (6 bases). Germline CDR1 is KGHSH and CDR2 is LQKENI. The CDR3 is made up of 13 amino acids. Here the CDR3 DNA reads TGTGCCAGCTCCCCACCAGGGGCGGTTGAAGCTTTCTTT. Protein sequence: CASSPPGAVEAFF.

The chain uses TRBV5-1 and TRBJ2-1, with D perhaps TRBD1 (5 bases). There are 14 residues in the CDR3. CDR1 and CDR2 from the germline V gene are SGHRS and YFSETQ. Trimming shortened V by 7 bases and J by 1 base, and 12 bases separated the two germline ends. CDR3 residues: CASASGNSYNEQFF. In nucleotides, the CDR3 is TGCGCCAGCGCCTCAGGGAATTCCTACAATGAGCAGTTCTTC.

The CDR3 loop is CAISGTQGAREQYF. The CDR3 DNA follows: TGTGCCATCAGTGGTACCCAGGGGGCACGGGAGCAGTACTTC. V and J are TRBV10-3 and TRBJ2-7; 8 nucleotides line up with TRBD1. V was pared by 4 bases and J by 7 bases, with 9 bases of the junction left unmatched. The CDR3 totals 14 residues. Germline V CDR1 and CDR2: ENHRY, SYGVKD.

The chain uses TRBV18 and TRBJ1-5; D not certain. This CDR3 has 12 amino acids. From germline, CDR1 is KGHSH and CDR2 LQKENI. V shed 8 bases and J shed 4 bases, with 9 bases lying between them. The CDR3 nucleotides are TGTGCCAGCCGGACGGGGAATCAGCCCCAGCATTTT. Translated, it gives CASRTGNQPQHF.